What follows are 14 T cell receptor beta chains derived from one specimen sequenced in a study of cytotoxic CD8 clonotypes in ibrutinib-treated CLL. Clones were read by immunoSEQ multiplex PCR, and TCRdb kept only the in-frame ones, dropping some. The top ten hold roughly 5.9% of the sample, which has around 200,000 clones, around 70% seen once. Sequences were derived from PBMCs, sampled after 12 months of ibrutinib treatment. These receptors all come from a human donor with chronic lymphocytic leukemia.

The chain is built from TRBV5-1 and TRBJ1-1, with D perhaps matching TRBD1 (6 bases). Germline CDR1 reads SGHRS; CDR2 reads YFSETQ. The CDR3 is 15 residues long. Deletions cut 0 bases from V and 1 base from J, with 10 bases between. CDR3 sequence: CASSLVQGPNTEAFF. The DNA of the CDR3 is TGCGCCAGCAGCTTGGTACAGGGACCGAACACTGAAGCTTTCTTT.

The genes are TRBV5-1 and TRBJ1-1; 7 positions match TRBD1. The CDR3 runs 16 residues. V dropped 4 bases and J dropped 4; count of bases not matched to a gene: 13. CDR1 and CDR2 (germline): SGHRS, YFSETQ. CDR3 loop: CASSGGSTQGTTEAFF. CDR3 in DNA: TGCGCCAGCAGCGGGGGATCTACACAGGGGACCACTGAAGCTTTCTTT.

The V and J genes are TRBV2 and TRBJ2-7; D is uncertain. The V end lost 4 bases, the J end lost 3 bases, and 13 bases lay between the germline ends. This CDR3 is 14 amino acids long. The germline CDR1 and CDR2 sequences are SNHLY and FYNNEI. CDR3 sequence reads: CASSVESRNYEQYF. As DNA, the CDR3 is TGTGCCAGCAGTGTTGAGTCCAGGAACTACGAGCAGTACTTC.

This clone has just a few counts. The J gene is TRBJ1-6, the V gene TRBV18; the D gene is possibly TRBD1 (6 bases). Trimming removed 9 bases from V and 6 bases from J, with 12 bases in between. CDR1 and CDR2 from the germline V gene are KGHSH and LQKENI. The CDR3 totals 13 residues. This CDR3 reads CASVDSLNSPLHF. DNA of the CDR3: TGTGCCAGTGTGGACAGCCTTAATTCACCCCTCCACTTT.

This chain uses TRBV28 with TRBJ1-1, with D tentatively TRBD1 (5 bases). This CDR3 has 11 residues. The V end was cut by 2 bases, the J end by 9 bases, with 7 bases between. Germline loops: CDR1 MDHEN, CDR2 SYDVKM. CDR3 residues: CASSLGQKAFF. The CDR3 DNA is TGTGCCAGCAGTTTAGGACAAAAAGCTTTCTTT.

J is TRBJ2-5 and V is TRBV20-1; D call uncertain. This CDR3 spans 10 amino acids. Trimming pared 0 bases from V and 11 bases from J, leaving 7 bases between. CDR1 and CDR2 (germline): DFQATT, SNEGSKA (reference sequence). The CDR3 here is CSAREPPQYF. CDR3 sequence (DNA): TGCAGTGCTAGAGAGCCCCCGCAGTACTTC.

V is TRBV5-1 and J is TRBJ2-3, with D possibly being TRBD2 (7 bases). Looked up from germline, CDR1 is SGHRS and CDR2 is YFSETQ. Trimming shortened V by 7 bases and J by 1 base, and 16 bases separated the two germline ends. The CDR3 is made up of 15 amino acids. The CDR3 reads CASEFRGGGTDTQYF. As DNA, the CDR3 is TGCGCCAGCGAATTCAGGGGAGGGGGCACAGATACGCAGTATTTT.

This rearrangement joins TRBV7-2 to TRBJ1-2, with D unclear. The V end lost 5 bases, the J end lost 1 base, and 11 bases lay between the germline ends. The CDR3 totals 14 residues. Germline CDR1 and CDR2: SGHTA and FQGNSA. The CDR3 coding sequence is TGTGCCAGCAGCCCCGTCGGGGTTAACTATGGCTACACCTTC. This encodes CASSPVGVNYGYTF. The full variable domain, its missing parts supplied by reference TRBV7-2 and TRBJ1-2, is GAGVSQSPSNKVTEKGKDVELRCDPISGHTALYWYRQSLGQGLEFLIYFQGNSAPDKSGLPSDRFSAERTGGSVSTLTIQRTQQEDSAVYLCASSPVGVNYGYTFGSGTRLTVV.

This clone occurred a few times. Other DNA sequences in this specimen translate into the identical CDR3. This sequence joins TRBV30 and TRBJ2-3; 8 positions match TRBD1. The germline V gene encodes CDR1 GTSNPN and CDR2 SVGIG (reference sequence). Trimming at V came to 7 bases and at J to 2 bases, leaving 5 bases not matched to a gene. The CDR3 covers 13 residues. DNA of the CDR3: TGTGCCTCAGGACAGGGAATCACAGATACGCAGTATTTT. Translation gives CASGQGITDTQYF.

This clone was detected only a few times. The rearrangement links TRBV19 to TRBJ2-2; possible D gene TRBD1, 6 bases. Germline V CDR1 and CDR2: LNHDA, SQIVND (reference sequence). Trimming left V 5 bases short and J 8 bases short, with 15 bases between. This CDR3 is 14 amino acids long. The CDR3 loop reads CASSLRLQGGELFF. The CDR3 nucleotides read TGTGCCAGTAGTCTCCGGTTACAGGGAGGGGAGCTGTTTTTT.

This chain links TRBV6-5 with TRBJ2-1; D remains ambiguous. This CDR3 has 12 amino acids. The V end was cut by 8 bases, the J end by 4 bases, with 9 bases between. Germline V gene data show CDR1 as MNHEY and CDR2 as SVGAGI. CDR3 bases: TGTGCCAGCCGAAAGCTATACAATGAGCAGTTCTTC. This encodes CASRKLYNEQFF.

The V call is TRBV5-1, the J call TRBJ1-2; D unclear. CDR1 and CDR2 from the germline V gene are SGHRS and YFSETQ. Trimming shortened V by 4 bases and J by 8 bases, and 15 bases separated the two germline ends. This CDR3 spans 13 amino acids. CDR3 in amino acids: CASSPQVMGGYTF. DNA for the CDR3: TGCGCCAGCAGCCCCCAGGTAATGGGGGGCTACACCTTC. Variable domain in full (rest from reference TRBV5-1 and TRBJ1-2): KAGVTQTPRYLIKTRGQQVTLSCSPISGHRSVSWYQQTPGQGLQFLFEYFSETQRNKGNFPGRFSGRQFSNSRSEMNVSTLELGDSALYLCASSPQVMGGYTFGSGTRLTVV.

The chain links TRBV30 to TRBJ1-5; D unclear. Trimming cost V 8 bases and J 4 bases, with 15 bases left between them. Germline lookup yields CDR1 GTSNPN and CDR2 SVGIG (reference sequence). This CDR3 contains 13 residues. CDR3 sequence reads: CAGSLGINQPQHF. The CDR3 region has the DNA TGTGCCGGTTCTTTGGGTATAAATCAGCCCCAGCATTTT.

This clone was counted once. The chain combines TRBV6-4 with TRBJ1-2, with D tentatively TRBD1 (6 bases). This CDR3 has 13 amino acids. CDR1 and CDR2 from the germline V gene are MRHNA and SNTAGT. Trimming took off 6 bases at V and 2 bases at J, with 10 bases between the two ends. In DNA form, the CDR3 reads TGTGCCAGCAGGGATACAGGGAACTATGGCTACACCTTC. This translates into CASRDTGNYGYTF.